These 27 T cell receptor beta chains were all obtained from the same sample, sequenced in a study of shared clonotypes between healthy human individuals. Here immunoSEQ multiplex PCR was the method, and the copy in TCRdb shows in-frame clones only, minus some. Of more than 1,200,000 clones in the sample, approximately 98.5% were seen once. The sample consisted of naive CD4+ T cells sorted from blood. Stated subset: CD45RA+ positively selected. Receptor source: a man aged 25-45 years in good health.

Written as DNA, the CDR3 is TGTGCTAGTGGTTTAGCGGGGGGCGCCCGAGCTTTCTTT. Its protein product is CASGLAGGARAFF. The rearrangement links TRBV12-5 to TRBJ1-1; D is perhaps TRBD1 (6 bases). The V gene's germline CDR1 is LGHNT and CDR2 FRNRAP. The ends were cut back, 3 bases at V and 10 bases at J, with 15 bases in the middle. CDR3 size: 13 residues.

The chain uses TRBV28 and TRBJ2-1, with D perhaps TRBD2 (5 bases). Germline lookup yields CDR1 MDHEN and CDR2 SYDVKM. The CDR3 consists of 13 residues. V shed 5 bases and J shed 9 bases, with 14 bases lying between them. The CDR3 nucleotides are TGTGCCAGCAGTGACACTAGGATTCCTGAGCAGTTCTTC. Protein sequence: CASSDTRIPEQFF. Looking up the rest from reference TRBV28 and TRBJ2-1 gives the full variable domain: DVKVTQSSRYLVKRTGEKVFLECVQDMDHENMFWYRQDPGLGLRLIYFSYDVKMKEKGDIPEGYSVSREKKERFSLILESASTNQTSMYLCASSDTRIPEQFFGPGTRLTVL.

V usage is TRBV29-1 and J usage is TRBJ2-1; 13 bases line up with TRBD2. Germline CDR1 SQVTM, CDR2 ANQGSEA. This CDR3 spans 16 amino acids. J was trimmed by 3 bases and V by 0 bases; bases with no gene match: 2. CDR3 DNA: TGCAGCGTTGAAGATAGGACTAGCGGGAGCTACAATGAGCAGTTCTTC. As protein: CSVEDRTSGSYNEQFF.

This rearrangement joins TRBV7-9 to TRBJ2-7; 7 nucleotides agree with TRBD2. With 4 bases clipped from V and 2 bases from J, the junction kept 5 bases outside the gene matches. The CDR3 spans 14 residues. The germline CDR1 and CDR2 sequences are SEHNR and FQNEAQ (reference sequence). Here the CDR3 reads CASSSGTTTYEQYF. CDR3 bases: TGTGCCAGCAGCTCCGGGACTACCACCTACGAGCAGTACTTC.

V is TRBV6-1 and J is TRBJ1-1, with 9 bases that match TRBD1. The junction had 3 bases not matched to a gene; V was cut back by 7 bases and J by 3 bases. Germline V gene lookup returns CDR1 MNHNS and CDR2 SASEGT. The CDR3 length is 13 residues. The CDR3 region has the DNA TGTGCCAGCAACAGGGGGCGGGACACTGAAGCTTTCTTT. It specifies CASNRGRDTEAFF.

The V call is TRBV11-3, the J call TRBJ2-2; the D gene is possibly TRBD1 (5 bases). The CDR3 length is 15 residues. Trimming stripped 2 bases from V and 6 bases from J, with 13 bases between. Germline loops: CDR1 SGHNT, CDR2 YENEEA. This CDR3 reads CASSLIQGGAGELFF. In nucleotides, the CDR3 is TGTGCCAGCAGCTTAATCCAGGGTGGGGCCGGGGAGCTGTTTTTT. The entire variable domain, with the rest obtained from reference TRBV11-3 and TRBJ2-2, is as follows: EAGVVQSPRYKIIEKKQPVAFWCNPISGHNTLYWYLQNLGQGPELLIRYENEEAVDDSQLPKDRFSAERLKGVDSTLKIQPAELGDSAVYLCASSLIQGGAGELFFGEGSRLTVL.

The J gene is TRBJ2-7, the V gene TRBV5-5; the D gene is possibly TRBD1 (5 bases). There are 13 residues in the CDR3. V was cut by 4 bases and J by 3 bases, with 11 bases left in between. The germline CDR1 and CDR2 sequences are SGHKS and YYEKEE (reference sequence). The CDR3 region is CASSATEFYEQYF. DNA of the CDR3: TGTGCCAGCAGCGCGACAGAGTTCTACGAGCAGTACTTC.

This clone appeared once. The chain joins TRBV18 to TRBJ1-5; weak D call: TRBD1 (5 bases). The CDR3 is 14 amino acids. Trimming left V 5 bases short and J 1 base short, with 9 bases between. CDR1 KGHSH and CDR2 LQKENI come from the germline V gene. CDR3 nucleotides: TGTGCCAGCTCAGACAGCTCCAGCAATCAGCCCCAGCATTTT. Translating it yields CASSDSSSNQPQHF.

The chain is built from TRBV28 and TRBJ1-2; TRBD1 agrees at 9 bases. This CDR3 region has 15 residues. The V segment lost 3 bases and the J segment 7 bases; nucleotides outside the gene matches: 9. The germline gives CDR1 MDHEN, CDR2 SYDVKM. Here the CDR3 reads CASSFGDRDFSGYTF. As DNA, the CDR3 is TGTGCCAGCAGTTTTGGGGACAGGGATTTCTCTGGCTACACCTTC.

This chain links TRBV30 with TRBJ2-2; D call uncertain. CDR1 and CDR2 from the germline V gene are GTSNPN and SVGIG (reference sequence). The V end lost 5 bases, the J end lost 0 bases, and 10 bases lay between the germline ends. CDR3 size: 14 residues. The CDR3 DNA sequence: TGTGCCTGGGTAAAGGGTCCGAACACCGGGGAGCTGTTTTTT. Encoded protein: CAWVKGPNTGELFF.

This chain uses TRBV5-4 with TRBJ2-7, with 12 bases fitting TRBD1. Germline V lookup: CDR1 SGHNT, CDR2 YYREEE (reference sequence). V lost 4 bases, J lost 2 bases, and 4 bases stayed unmatched. This CDR3 contains 15 residues. This CDR3 is CASSPGQGAPYEQYF. The CDR3 DNA is TGTGCCAGCAGCCCGGGACAGGGGGCCCCCTACGAGCAGTACTTC.

This chain connects TRBV29-1 to TRBJ2-7, with TRBD2 matching 12 bases. V lost 4 bases, J lost 6 bases, and 10 bases stayed unmatched. The CDR3 has 15 residues. The germline V gene encodes CDR1 SQVTM and CDR2 ANQGSEA. The CDR3 reads CSVASSGRVVGEQYF. For the CDR3, the DNA is TGCAGCGTTGCTTCTAGCGGGAGGGTCGTTGGCGAGCAGTACTTC.

The chain carries TRBV10-1 and TRBJ2-2; TRBD2 might be the D (5 bases). Deletions cut 5 bases from V and 1 base from J, with 11 bases between. Germline assignment: CDR1 WNHNN and CDR2 SYGVQD (reference sequence). The CDR3 extends over 15 amino acids. For the CDR3, the DNA is TGCGCCAGCAGTTTAGCGAGACTGAACACCGGGGAGCTGTTTTTT. Translation: CASSLARLNTGELFF.

This rearrangement joins TRBV29-1 to TRBJ1-2, with D uncertain. Germline values: CDR1 SQVTM, CDR2 ANQGSEA. Deletions cut 4 bases from V and 7 bases from J, with 10 bases between. CDR3 length: 11 amino acids. CDR3 sequence reads: CSVGWEGGYTF. As DNA, the CDR3 is TGCAGCGTTGGCTGGGAGGGTGGCTACACCTTC.

The CDR3 DNA sequence: TGTGCCAGCTTTGAGGGACAGGGAACCACCGGGGAGCTGTTTTTT. It translates to CASFEGQGTTGELFF. The chain recombines TRBV2 with TRBJ2-2; 9 nucleotides align to TRBD1. The trim removed 8 bases at V and 4 bases at J, leaving 8 bases unmatched. The CDR3 contains 15 residues. Germline-derived CDR1 and CDR2 are SNHLY and FYNNEI.

V usage is TRBV27 and J usage is TRBJ2-5; D unresolved. This CDR3 region has 15 residues. Germline assignment: CDR1 MNHEY and CDR2 SMNVEV (reference sequence). V lost 3 bases and J lost 5, with 16 bases in between. CDR3 region: CASSLSTQARETQYF. The CDR3 DNA reads TGTGCCAGCAGTTTGAGTACTCAAGCTAGGGAGACCCAGTACTTC.

The chain recombines TRBV9 with TRBJ2-7; the D gene is possibly TRBD1 (5 bases). CDR3 length: 15 residues. Germline V gene data show CDR1 as SGDLS and CDR2 as YYNGEE. Trimming removed 0 bases at V and 5 bases at J, with 15 bases between. The CDR3 reads CASSVGGRVGDEQYF. The CDR3 coding sequence is TGTGCCAGCAGCGTAGGTGGCAGGGTAGGCGACGAGCAGTACTTC.

This sequence joins TRBV5-1 and TRBJ2-1, with D possibly TRBD2 on 5 matching bases. Germline CDR1 SGHRS, CDR2 YFSETQ. V was pared by 3 bases and J by 2 bases, with 9 bases between. This CDR3 comprises 14 residues. The CDR3 is CASSSGLAYNEQFF. CDR3 DNA: TGCGCCAGCAGCTCGGGGTTGGCCTACAATGAGCAGTTCTTC.

The gene calls are TRBV19 and TRBJ2-7; D might be TRBD1 or TRBD2, each matching 7 bases. From germline, CDR1 is LNHDA and CDR2 SQIVND (reference sequence). The length of the CDR3 is 16 residues. Trimming left V 1 base short and J 5 bases short, with 18 bases between. CDR3 nucleotide sequence: TGTGCCAGTAGTATAGGGGCCGGGGGGACAGTCGACGAGCAGTACTTC. This codes for CASSIGAGGTVDEQYF.

The chain is built from TRBV7-2 and TRBJ1-2; no reliable D call. This CDR3 is built from 14 residues. CDR1 and CDR2 from the germline V gene are SGHTA and FQGNSA. Trimming pared 0 bases from V and 4 bases from J, leaving 9 bases between. The CDR3 here is CASSLARQFYGYTF. The CDR3 DNA is TGTGCCAGCAGCTTAGCTCGGCAGTTCTATGGCTACACCTTC.

The V gene is TRBV7-6, the J gene TRBJ2-3, with TRBD2 identical over 8 bases. J lost 2 bases, V lost 5 bases, and 3 bases had no gene match. Per germline, CDR1 SGHVS and CDR2 FNYEAQ. The CDR3 runs to 14 residues. Written as DNA, the CDR3 is TGTGCCAGCAGCACGACTAGCGACACAGATACGCAGTATTTT. It yields the protein CASSTTSDTDTQYF.

The V and J genes are TRBV14 and TRBJ2-7; the D gene is possibly TRBD2 (6 bases). The CDR3 sequence is 15 residues long. Deletions cut 6 bases from V and 4 bases from J, with 19 bases between. Germline values: CDR1 SGHDN, CDR2 FVKESK. The CDR3 region is CASSPAGRIPYEQYF. CDR3 in DNA: TGTGCCAGCAGTCCGGCGGGGCGGATACCTTACGAGCAGTACTTC. Supplemented by reference TRBV14 and TRBJ2-7, the full variable domain reads EAGVTQFPSHSVIEKGQTVTLRCDPISGHDNLYWYRRVMGKEIKFLLHFVKESKQDESGMPNNRFLAERTGGTYSTLKVQPAELEDSGVYFCASSPAGRIPYEQYFGPGTRLTVT.

This rearrangement joins TRBV7-8 to TRBJ2-7; maybe TRBD1 (5 bases). Trimming left V 3 bases short and J 3 bases short, with 12 bases between. Germline CDR1 reads SGHVS; CDR2 reads FQNEAQ. The CDR3 spans 14 residues. The CDR3 DNA follows: TGTGCCAGCAGCTTTGGACACAGAGGCTACGAGCAGTACTTC. Its protein is CASSFGHRGYEQYF.

The chain recombines TRBV11-2 with TRBJ2-1; 7 bases agree with TRBD2. V lost 4 bases and J lost 1; bases outside the gene matches: 4. Germline V gene sequence: CDR1 SGHAT, CDR2 FQNNGV. The CDR3 length is 15 residues. This chain's CDR3 is CASSSRTSSYNEQFF. CDR3 sequence (DNA): TGTGCCAGCAGCTCCCGGACTAGTTCCTACAATGAGCAGTTCTTC.

V and J are TRBV18 and TRBJ2-5, with 8 positions matching TRBD2. CDR1 and CDR2 (germline): KGHSH, LQKENI. This CDR3 is built from 16 residues. Losses at the gene ends were 3 bases for V and 3 bases for J; bases not matched to a gene: 9. This chain's CDR3 is CASSPRAGEGKETQYF. CDR3 nucleotides: TGTGCCAGCTCACCCCGAGCGGGAGAGGGGAAAGAGACCCAGTACTTC.

This chain connects TRBV6-6 to TRBJ1-5; TRBD1 agrees at 7 bases. The CDR3 spans 16 residues. With V trimmed by 8 bases and J by 4 bases, 14 bases remained unmatched. Germline CDR1 and CDR2: MNHNY and SVGAGI (reference sequence). Here the CDR3 reads CASLAGRGRGNQPQHF. The CDR3 nucleotides are TGTGCCAGCCTCGCGGGCAGGGGGAGGGGGAATCAGCCCCAGCATTTT.

The rearrangement joins TRBV27 to TRBJ2-7; perhaps TRBD2 as D (6 bases). V gave up 5 bases and J gave up 3 bases, with 17 bases separating them. The CDR3 loop spans 15 amino acids. CDR1 and CDR2 from the germline V gene are MNHEY and SMNVEV (reference sequence). The CDR3 region is CASSLRLVNSYEQYF. The DNA for the CDR3 is TGTGCCAGCAGTCTCCGACTAGTTAATAGCTACGAGCAGTACTTC.